This T cell receptor beta chain comes out of a study of T cells and Merkel cell carcinoma outcomes (dated by TCRdb to about 2020). Background for the entire study: The study looked at whether the tumor T-cell repertoire and T-cell density could predict clinical outcome in patients with Merkel cell carcinoma.

The germline V gene supplies CDR1 SGHVS and CDR2 FQNEAQ. There are 15 amino acids in the CDR3, from cysteine to phenylalanine inclusive. Only the CDR3 part of the read is kept: 45 bases, read in frame from the first base. Trimming removed 2 bases from V and 6 bases from J; the gene matches leave 6 bases unexplained. Library method: the immunoSEQ multiplex PCR assay. Here the immuneACCESS table is served through TCRdb, limited to in-frame sequences with V and J called. Missing clones are a known gap in these copies; in checked studies unresolved V genes cover under half, and the rest lacks a known reason. For this sample there are about 4,200 clones; almost 95% appear just once. The top ten constitute about 1.8% of the sample. The study at large found these results: T-cell repertoire features combined with T-cell density were reported to predict clinical outcomes in Merkel cell carcinoma patients.

In regard to this clone: Its specific antigen is unknown. Base qualities are not provided; no much larger clone lies one nucleotide away.

Samples were obtained from patients with Merkel cell carcinoma. This TCR was sampled from a human donor with Merkel cell carcinoma. The chain was built from TRBV7-8 and TRBJ2-3; TRBD2 fits 9 bases in the junction. Sequencing used tumor tissue from Merkel cell carcinoma. For the CDR3, the sequence is CASSLRRGGRDTQYF. The sequenced DNA is TGTGCCAGCAGCTTACGGCGGGGGGGCCGGGATACGCAGTATTTT.